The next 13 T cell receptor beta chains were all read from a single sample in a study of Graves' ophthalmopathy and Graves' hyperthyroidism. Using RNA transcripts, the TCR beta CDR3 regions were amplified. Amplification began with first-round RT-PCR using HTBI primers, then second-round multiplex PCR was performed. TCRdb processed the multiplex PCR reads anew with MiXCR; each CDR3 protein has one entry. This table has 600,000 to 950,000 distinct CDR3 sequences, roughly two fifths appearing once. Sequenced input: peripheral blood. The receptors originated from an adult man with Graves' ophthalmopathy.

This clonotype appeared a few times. The CDR3 protein is CASSERGTSGDETQYF. DNA of the CDR3: TGTGCCAGCAGTGAACGGGGGACTAGCGGGGACGAGACCCAGTACTTC. V gene TRBV2 combines with J gene TRBJ2-5; 13 bases align to TRBD2. CDR3 length equals 16 residues. The ends lost 2 bases at V and 5 bases at J; junction bases unmatched: 5. Germline CDR1 is SNHLY and CDR2 is FYNNEI.

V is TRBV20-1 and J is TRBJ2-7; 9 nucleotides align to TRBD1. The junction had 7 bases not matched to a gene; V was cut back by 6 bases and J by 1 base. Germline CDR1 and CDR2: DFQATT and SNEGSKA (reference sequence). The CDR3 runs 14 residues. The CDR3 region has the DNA TGCAGTGCGAGAACAGGGGGCGCGTCCTACGAGCAGTACTTC. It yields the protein CSARTGGASYEQYF.

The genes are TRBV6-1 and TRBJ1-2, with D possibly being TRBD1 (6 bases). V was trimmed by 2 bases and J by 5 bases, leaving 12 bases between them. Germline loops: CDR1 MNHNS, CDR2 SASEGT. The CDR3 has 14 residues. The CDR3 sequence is CASSERAGVYGYTF. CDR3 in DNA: TGTGCCAGCAGTGAAAGGGCAGGGGTTTATGGCTACACCTTC.

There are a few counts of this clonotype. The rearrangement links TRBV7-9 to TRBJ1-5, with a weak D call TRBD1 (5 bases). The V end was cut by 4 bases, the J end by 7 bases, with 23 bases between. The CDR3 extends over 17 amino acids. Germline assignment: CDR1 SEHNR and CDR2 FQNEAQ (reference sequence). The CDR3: CASSSSRPGQGNQPQHF. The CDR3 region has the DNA TGTGCCAGCAGCTCCTCCCGCCCCGGGCAGGGTAACCAGCCCCAGCATTTT.

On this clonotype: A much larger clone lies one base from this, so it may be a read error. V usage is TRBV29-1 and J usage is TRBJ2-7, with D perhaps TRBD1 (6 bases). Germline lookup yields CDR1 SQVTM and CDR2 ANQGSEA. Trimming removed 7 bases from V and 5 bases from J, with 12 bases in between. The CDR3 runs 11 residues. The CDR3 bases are TGCAGCGGACAGGATCCCCACGAGCAGTACTTC. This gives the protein CSGQDPHEQYF.

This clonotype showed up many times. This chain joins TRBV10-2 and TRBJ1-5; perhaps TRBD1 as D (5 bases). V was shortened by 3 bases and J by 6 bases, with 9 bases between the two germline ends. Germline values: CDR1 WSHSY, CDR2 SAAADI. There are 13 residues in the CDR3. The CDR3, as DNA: TGCGCCAGCAGTGATGGGGGTACTCAGCCCCAGCATTTT. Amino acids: CASSDGGTQPQHF.

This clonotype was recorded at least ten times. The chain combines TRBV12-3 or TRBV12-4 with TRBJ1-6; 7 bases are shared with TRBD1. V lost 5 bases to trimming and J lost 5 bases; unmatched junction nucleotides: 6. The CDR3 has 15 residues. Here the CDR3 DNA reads TGTGCCAGCAGTCTTACCGGGACAGATAATTCACCCCTCCACTTT. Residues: CASSLTGTDNSPLHF.

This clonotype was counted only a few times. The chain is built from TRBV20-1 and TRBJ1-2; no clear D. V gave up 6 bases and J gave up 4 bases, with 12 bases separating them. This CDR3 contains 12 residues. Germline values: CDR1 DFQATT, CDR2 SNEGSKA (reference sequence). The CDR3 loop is CSATANLYGYTF. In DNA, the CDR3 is TGCAGTGCGACGGCGAACCTCTATGGCTACACCTTC.

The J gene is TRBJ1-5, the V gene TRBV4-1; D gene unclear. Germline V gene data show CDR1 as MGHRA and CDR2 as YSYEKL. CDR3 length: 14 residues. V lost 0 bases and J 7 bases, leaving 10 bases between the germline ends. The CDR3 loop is CASSQEGISQPQHF. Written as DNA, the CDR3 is TGCGCCAGCAGCCAAGAAGGAATCTCGCAGCCCCAGCATTTT.

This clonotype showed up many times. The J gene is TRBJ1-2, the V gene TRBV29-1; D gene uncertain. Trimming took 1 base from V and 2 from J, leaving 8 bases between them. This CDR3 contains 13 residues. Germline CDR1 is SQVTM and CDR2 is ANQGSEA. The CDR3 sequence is CSVEGTVNYGYTF. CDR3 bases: TGCAGCGTTGAAGGGACGGTGAACTATGGCTACACCTTC.

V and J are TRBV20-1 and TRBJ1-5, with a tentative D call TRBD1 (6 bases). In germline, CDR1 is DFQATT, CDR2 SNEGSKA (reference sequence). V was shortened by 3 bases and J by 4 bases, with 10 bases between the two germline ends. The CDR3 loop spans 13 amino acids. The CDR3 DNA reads TGCAGTGCTAGGGAAACAGGGAATCAGCCCCAGCATTTT. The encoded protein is CSARETGNQPQHF.

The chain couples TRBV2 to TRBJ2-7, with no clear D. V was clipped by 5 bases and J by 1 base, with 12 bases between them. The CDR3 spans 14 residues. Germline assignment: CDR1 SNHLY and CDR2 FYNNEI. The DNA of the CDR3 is TGTGCCAGCAGTTACCCGACACTTTCCTACGAGCAGTACTTC. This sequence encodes CASSYPTLSYEQYF.

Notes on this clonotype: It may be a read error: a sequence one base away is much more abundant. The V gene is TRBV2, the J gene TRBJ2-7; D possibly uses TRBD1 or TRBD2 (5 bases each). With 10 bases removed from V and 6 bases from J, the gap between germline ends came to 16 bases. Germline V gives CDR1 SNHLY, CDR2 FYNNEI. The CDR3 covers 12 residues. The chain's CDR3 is CAISPGTGEQYF. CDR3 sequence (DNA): TGTGCCATCAGCCCTGGGACCGGCGAGCAGTACTTC.